This record concerns one T cell receptor (beta chain) sequence. The data were produced by immunoSEQ multiplex PCR, yet TCRdb's version contains in-frame clones alone and is incomplete. The sample has some 60,000 clones, more than 60% seen once. Trimming removed 5 bases from V and 0 bases from J; junction bases left unmatched: 3. The CDR3 covers 14 residues. Germline assignment: CDR1 SEHNR and CDR2 FQNEAQ (reference sequence). The entry originates in a study of T cell responses to AZD1222 COVID-19 vaccine. The chain uses TRBV7-9 and TRBJ2-7; 8 bases are shared with TRBD1. The sample was peripheral blood, taken 28 days after the second AZD1222 dose. The source of this sequence is an adult who received the AZD1222 COVID-19 vaccine. The CDR3, as DNA: TGTGCCAGCAGCAGGACAGGGAGCTCCTACGAGCAGTACTTC. It encodes CASSRTGSSYEQYF.